The 2 T cell receptor beta chains listed next were all sequenced from one sample in a study of T cell changes during pregnancy in multiple sclerosis. Assay used: immunoSEQ multiplex PCR; TCRdb lists only in-frame clones, some missing. The data contain about 12,000 clones, 84% of them singletons. Material: CD8+ T cells from peripheral blood mononuclear cells, obtained after pregnancy. These receptor sequences come from a female donor in good health, enrolled as a control in a pregnancy study.

This clone was seen a single time. The V call is TRBV27, the J call TRBJ1-1, with D hard to call. V shed 2 bases and J shed 1 base, with 5 bases lying between them. In germline, CDR1 is MNHEY, CDR2 SMNVEV (reference sequence). The CDR3 extends over 13 amino acids. The chain's CDR3 is CASSLMANTEAFF. CDR3 sequence (DNA): TGTGCCAGCAGTTTAATGGCGAACACTGAAGCTTTCTTT.

CDR3 sequence reads: CAWRWEAETQYF. CDR3 bases: TGTGCCTGGAGATGGGAGGCAGAGACCCAGTACTTC. This sequence joins TRBV30 and TRBJ2-5; D perhaps matches TRBD2 (6 bases). V was cut by 3 bases and J by 4 bases, with 9 bases left in between. The CDR3 extends over 12 amino acids. Per germline, CDR1 GTSNPN and CDR2 SVGIG (reference sequence).